One sample yielded the 21 T cell receptor beta chains listed below, sequenced in a study of T cells in Graves' hyperthyroidism and ophthalmopathy. The TCR beta CDR3 regions underwent amplification using RNA transcripts as the source. An initial round of RT-PCR targeting the TCR CDR3 relied on the HTBI primer set. From the multiplex PCR reads, TCRdb called clonotypes with MiXCR, one entry per CDR3 protein. This sample has about 560,000 distinct CDR3 sequences; about a sixth occur once, and the top ten carry about 18%. What was sequenced was blood. The receptors shown here come from a young woman with Graves' hyperthyroidism.

With regard to this clonotype: Sequence at one end of the junction differs from germline and may be a read error. The chain couples TRBV28 to TRBJ1-2, with no clear D. This CDR3 comprises 16 residues. Germline CDR1 is MDHEN and CDR2 is SYDVKM. CDR3 in DNA: TGTGCCAGCAGGGTTACGGGTTTCGCGGGGAGCTATGGCCACACCTTC. It encodes CASRVTGFAGSYGHTF.

In its sample, this clonotype was seen a few times. J is TRBJ1-3 and V is TRBV18; 7 bases match TRBD1. CDR3 size: 15 residues. Per the germline V gene, CDR1 is KGHSH and CDR2 is LQKENI. V was clipped by 3 bases and J by 2 bases; unmatched bases: 4. This CDR3 reads CASSPTGTAGNTIYF. CDR3 DNA sequence: TGTGCCAGCTCACCGACCGGGACAGCTGGAAACACCATATATTTT.

In its sample, this clonotype was seen many times. This chain uses TRBV18 with TRBJ2-3; 12 bases line up with TRBD2. The CDR3 is 16 residues long. From germline, CDR1 is KGHSH and CDR2 LQKENI. The V and J ends lost 6 bases and 4 bases, in that order; junction bases with no gene match: 8. The DNA of the CDR3 is TGTGCCAGCTCCACCAGACTAGCGGGGGTCCCAGATACGCAGTATTTT. Residues: CASSTRLAGVPDTQYF.

The V call is TRBV12-3 or TRBV12-4, the J call TRBJ2-6; D gene uncertain. The CDR3 extends over 15 amino acids. The germline V and J ends were trimmed by 3 bases and 3 bases, with 9 bases remaining between them. CDR3 sequence (DNA): TGTGCCAGCAGTTTTCAGGAAGTTGGGGCCAACGTCCTGACTTTC. Amino acid sequence: CASSFQEVGANVLTF.

This clonotype was counted many times. The gene calls are TRBV27 and TRBJ2-7; 8 positions match TRBD1. Germline CDR1 is MNHEY and CDR2 is SMNVEV (reference sequence). The CDR3 length is 15 residues. V trimming: 4 bases; J trimming: 4 bases; junction bases outside the gene matches: 9. In nucleotides, the CDR3 is TGTGCCAGCAGTTCCCCAGGACAGGGCGGGTACGAGCAGTACTTC. It translates to CASSSPGQGGYEQYF.

This clonotype has more than one count but fewer than ten. The chain couples TRBV7-9 to TRBJ2-5; possible D gene TRBD1, 5 bases. Trimming stripped 5 bases from V and 5 bases from J, with 15 bases between. The CDR3 has 14 amino acids. Looked up from germline, CDR1 is SEHNR and CDR2 is FQNEAQ (reference sequence). CDR3 residues: CASSPRPGSETQYF. Here the CDR3 DNA reads TGTGCCAGCAGCCCCAGGCCAGGGTCGGAGACCCAGTACTTC.

This clonotype was detected only a few times. This sequence joins TRBV7-3 and TRBJ1-6; D is uncertain. The CDR3 is 14 residues long. V lost 5 bases to trimming and J lost 10 bases, with 15 bases between them. Germline V gene lookup returns CDR1 SGHTA and CDR2 FQGTGA. The CDR3 loop is CASSRLEAGSPLHF. The CDR3 nucleotides are TGTGCCAGCAGCCGACTGGAGGCTGGATCACCCCTCCACTTT.

This clonotype was picked up many times. The chain links TRBV24-1 to TRBJ2-5; no clear D. The CDR3 runs 14 residues. From germline, CDR1 is KGHDR and CDR2 SFDVKD. Deletions cut 0 bases from V and 5 bases from J, with 9 bases between. CDR3 in amino acids: CATSDLVMGETQYF. Here the CDR3 DNA reads TGTGCCACCAGTGATTTGGTCATGGGGGAGACCCAGTACTTC.

This clonotype was counted only a few times. The chain has TRBV7-9 and TRBJ1-2, with D uncertain. V lost 5 bases and J lost 2, with 12 bases in between. Germline V gene sequence: CDR1 SEHNR, CDR2 FQNEAQ (reference sequence). CDR3 size: 14 residues. CDR3 region: CASSPSWRNYGYTF. The CDR3 DNA sequence: TGTGCCAGCAGCCCGAGCTGGAGAAACTATGGCTACACCTTC.

The chain joins TRBV19 to TRBJ2-3, with a possible D match to TRBD1 (6 bases). CDR1 is LNHDA, CDR2 SQIVND, per germline (reference sequence). V was shortened by 4 bases and J by 1 base, with 12 bases between the two germline ends. The CDR3 contains 15 residues. The CDR3 reads CASSSPRGGTDTQYF. The CDR3 DNA is TGTGCCAGTAGTAGCCCCAGGGGAGGCACAGATACGCAGTATTTT. Together with reference TRBV19 and TRBJ2-3, the CDR3 gives the full variable domain: DGGITQSPKYLFRKEGQNVTLSCEQNLNHDAMYWYRQDPGQGLRLIYYSQIVNDFQKGDIAEGYSVSREKKESFPLTVTSAQKNPTAFYLCASSSPRGGTDTQYFGPGTRLTVL.

This clonotype was seen ten or more times. V usage is TRBV7-8 and J usage is TRBJ1-2, with TRBD1 matching 9 bases. The length of the CDR3 is 14 residues. J lost 5 bases, V lost 1 base, and 2 bases had no gene match. CDR1 is SGHVS, CDR2 FQNEAQ, per germline. The CDR3 reads CASSLEDRGYGYTF. In DNA form, the CDR3 reads TGTGCCAGCAGCTTAGAGGACAGGGGTTATGGCTACACCTTC.

This clonotype was detected ten times or more. The chain carries TRBV5-1 and TRBJ1-4; no clear D. The V gene lost 4 bases and the J gene lost 8 bases, with 12 bases spanning the gap. There are 13 residues in the CDR3. Per germline, CDR1 SGHRS and CDR2 YFSETQ. Written as DNA, the CDR3 is TGCGCCAGCAGCCCCCGGAGCTGGGAAAAACTGTTTTTT. Translation gives CASSPRSWEKLFF.

There are many counts of this clonotype. The chain joins TRBV27 to TRBJ2-7, with a weak D call TRBD2 (5 bases). The ends were cut back, 6 bases at V and 0 bases at J, with 12 bases in the middle. This CDR3 contains 14 residues. Germline CDR1 and CDR2: MNHEY and SMNVEV (reference sequence). The CDR3 bases are TGTGCCAGCAGGAGGGAGTCCGGCTCCTACGAGCAGTACTTC. It translates to CASRRESGSYEQYF.

This clonotype was seen repeatedly, ten times or more. The J gene is TRBJ1-5, the V gene TRBV7-9; TRBD1 might be the D (6 bases). The CDR3 has 16 amino acids. V lost 3 bases to trimming and J lost 4 bases, with 16 bases between them. CDR1 SEHNR and CDR2 FQNEAQ come from the germline V gene (reference sequence). The chain's CDR3 is CASSLAPGTSNQPQHF. The CDR3 DNA sequence: TGTGCCAGCAGCTTGGCACCCGGGACAAGTAATCAGCCCCAGCATTTT.

This clonotype was seen only a few times. The chain joins TRBV30 to TRBJ2-7; 10 bases align to TRBD2. The CDR3 runs to 14 residues. V gave up 2 bases and J gave up 3 bases; unmatched junction bases: 4. Per the germline V gene, CDR1 is GTSNPN and CDR2 is SVGIG (reference sequence). CDR3: CAWSLAGVDYEQYF. CDR3 nucleotide sequence: TGTGCCTGGAGTCTAGCGGGAGTTGACTACGAGCAGTACTTC. The variable domain in full, with the rest retrieved from reference TRBV30 and TRBJ2-7, is SQTIHQWPATLVQPVGSPLSLECTVEGTSNPNLYWYRQAAGRGLQLLFYSVGIGQISSEVPQNLSASRPQDRQFILSSKKLLLSDSGFYLCAWSLAGVDYEQYFGPGTRLTVT.

This clonotype was found many times. The V and J genes are TRBV20-1 and TRBJ2-7, with D tentatively TRBD1 or TRBD2 (5 bases each). This CDR3 contains 12 residues. V gave up 6 bases and J gave up 0 bases, with 9 bases separating them. The germline V gene encodes CDR1 DFQATT and CDR2 SNEGSKA (reference sequence). The CDR3 spells CSARDGSYEQYF. CDR3 in DNA: TGCAGTGCGAGGGACGGCTCCTACGAGCAGTACTTC.

This clonotype was seen a handful of times. The V call is TRBV24-1, the J call TRBJ2-5; 10 nucleotides agree with TRBD1. Germline trimming cut 7 bases from V and 1 base from J; bases unmatched to any gene: 5. The CDR3 is made up of 15 amino acids. Germline values: CDR1 KGHDR, CDR2 SFDVKD. The CDR3 coding sequence is TGTGCCACCAGGCCGGGACAGGGGCTCCAAGAGACCCAGTACTTC. Protein: CATRPGQGLQETQYF.

This clonotype was detected many times. This chain joins TRBV30 and TRBJ2-3; 8 bases agree with TRBD2. Germline V gives CDR1 GTSNPN, CDR2 SVGIG (reference sequence). The CDR3 sequence is 13 residues long. Trimming took 3 bases from V and 7 from J; bases not matched to a gene: 6. DNA for the CDR3: TGTGCCTGGAGCCCGGCGGGGGGAAATACGCAGTATTTT. It translates to CAWSPAGGNTQYF. Drawing the rest from reference TRBV30 and TRBJ2-3, the complete variable domain is SQTIHQWPATLVQPVGSPLSLECTVEGTSNPNLYWYRQAAGRGLQLLFYSVGIGQISSEVPQNLSASRPQDRQFILSSKKLLLSDSGFYLCAWSPAGGNTQYFGPGTRLTVL.

Many counts were recorded for this clonotype. The V and J genes are TRBV2 and TRBJ1-5, with a possible D match to TRBD1 (5 bases). The V and J ends lost 3 bases and 5 bases respectively, with 8 bases between them. From germline, CDR1 is SNHLY and CDR2 FYNNEI. This CDR3 has 13 residues. CDR3 DNA sequence: TGTGCCAGCAGTGAGGTGGGGGATCAGCCCCAGCATTTT. Amino acids: CASSEVGDQPQHF.

This clonotype was observed a few times. The gene calls are TRBV6-1 and TRBJ2-1; 7 bases map to TRBD2. The germline CDR1 and CDR2 sequences are MNHNS and SASEGT. The junction had 6 bases not matched to a gene; V was cut back by 4 bases and J by 0 bases. This CDR3 region has 16 residues. CDR3: CASSGGGGSSYNEQFF. The CDR3, as DNA: TGTGCCAGCAGTGGGGGTGGCGGGAGCTCCTACAATGAGCAGTTCTTC.

This clonotype has a handful of counts. The chain couples TRBV20-1 to TRBJ2-1, with 11 bases lining up with TRBD2. In germline, CDR1 is DFQATT, CDR2 SNEGSKA (reference sequence). With V trimmed by 1 base and J by 4 bases, 24 bases remained unmatched. The CDR3 has 22 amino acids. The CDR3 DNA reads TGCAGTGCTAGAGCCTCTATAACGAAAACTAGCGGGAGTAAAGGAGCGTACAATGAGCAGTTCTTC. Translation gives CSARASITKTSGSKGAYNEQFF.